The source of this T cell receptor (beta chain) is a study of regulatory T cells in long-lasting Graves disease. Assembly of TCR beta libraries relied on iRepertoire HTBI primers together with Arm-PCR of CDR3 regions. TCRdb independently ran MiXCR on the multiplex PCR reads; one entry per CDR3 protein. The repertoire holds hundreds of thousands of distinct CDR3 sequences, with 16% as singletons. This clonotype was seen ten or more times. Its antigen is not known. This CDR3 comprises 13 residues. Germline V gene sequence: CDR1 DFQATT, CDR2 SNEGSKA (reference sequence). The V and J ends lost 1 base and 4 bases respectively, with 10 bases between them. Findings and caveats of the study: Sampling was limited to peripheral blood rather than thyroid tissue.

Described time point: newly diagnosed GD, antithyroid drugs for less than 3 months. Extracted RNA from PBMCs served as the source of the TCR library. These sequences were also reported in another study, on T cells in Graves' hyperthyroidism and ophthalmopathy. As reported in that work: The TCR CDR3 was amplified in a first-round RT-PCR using the HTBI primer set. Blood also held most thyroid clonotypes expanded beyond 0.001.

Sequencing used peripheral blood mononuclear cells (PBMCs), obtained at new diagnosis, from a patient treated with antithyroid drugs. J is TRBJ2-5 and V is TRBV20-1; unclear D gene. The clonotype originates from a man aged 35-49 years with Graves disease. The CDR3 sequence is CSARARNLETQYF. The CDR3 DNA sequence: TGCAGTGCTAGAGCGAGGAACTTAGAGACCCAGTACTTC.